This T cell receptor beta chain was identified during a study of T-cell memory formation after mild COVID-19. General study findings and limits: Chiefly within CM and EM were the contracting CD4+ clones; CD8+ ones were within EMRA.

Regarding this clonotype: The antigen is not known.

MiXCR, run by TCRdb on the 5' RACE reads, gives a single entry per CDR3 protein. The table has about 120,000 distinct CDR3 sequences, roughly 15% seen once. Germline CDR1 SEHNR, CDR2 FQNEAQ (reference sequence). The CDR3 loop spans 13 amino acids. V lost 5 bases and J lost 6, with 14 bases in between. The chain couples TRBV7-9 to TRBJ2-7; D remains unclear. The receptor was derived from an adult woman who had mild COVID-19 (a few samples of this study predate the infection). Cell type and time point are not known. Sequencing was carried out using PBMCs or a T cell subset sorted from them (not recorded which). CDR3 in amino acids: CASSIRVSSEQYF. In nucleotides, the CDR3 is TGTGCCAGCAGCATAAGAGTTTCGTCCGAGCAGTACTTC.